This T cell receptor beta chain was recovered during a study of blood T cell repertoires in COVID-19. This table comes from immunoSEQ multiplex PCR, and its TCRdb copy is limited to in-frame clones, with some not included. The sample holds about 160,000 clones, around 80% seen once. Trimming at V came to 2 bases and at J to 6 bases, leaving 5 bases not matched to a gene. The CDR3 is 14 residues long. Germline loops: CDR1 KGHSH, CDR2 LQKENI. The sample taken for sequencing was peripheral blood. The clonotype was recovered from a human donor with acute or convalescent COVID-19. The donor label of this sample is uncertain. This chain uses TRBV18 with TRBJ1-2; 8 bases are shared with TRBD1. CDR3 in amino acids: CASSPSRQGNGYTF. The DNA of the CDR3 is TGTGCCAGCTCACCATCTCGACAGGGGAATGGCTACACCTTC.